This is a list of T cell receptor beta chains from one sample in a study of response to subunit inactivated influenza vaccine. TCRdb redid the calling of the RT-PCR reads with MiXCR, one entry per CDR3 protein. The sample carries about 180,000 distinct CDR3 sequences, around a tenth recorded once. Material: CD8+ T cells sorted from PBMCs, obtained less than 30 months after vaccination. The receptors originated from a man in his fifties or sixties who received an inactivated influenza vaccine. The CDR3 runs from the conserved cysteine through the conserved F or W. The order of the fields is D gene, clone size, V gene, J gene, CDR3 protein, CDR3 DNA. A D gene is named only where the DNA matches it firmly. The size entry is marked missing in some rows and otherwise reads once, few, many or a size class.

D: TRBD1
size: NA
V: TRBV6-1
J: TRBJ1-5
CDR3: CASSRTGESQPQHF
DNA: TGTGCCAGCAGTCGTACAGGGGAAAGTCAGCCCCAGCATTTT

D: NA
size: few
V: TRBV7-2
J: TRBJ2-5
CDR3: CASRLAREGEETQYF
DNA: TGTGCCAGCAGACTAGCCCGGGAAGGGGAAGAGACCCAGTACTTC

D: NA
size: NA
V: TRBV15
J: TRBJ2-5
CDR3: CATSRGPGARQETQYF
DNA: TGTGCCACCAGCAGAGGTCCGGGTGCCCGACAAGAGACCCAGTACTTC

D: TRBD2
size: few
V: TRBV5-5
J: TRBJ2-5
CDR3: CASSVRELAESQETQYF
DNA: TGTGCCAGCAGCGTTAGGGAACTAGCGGAGTCCCAAGAGACCCAGTACTTC

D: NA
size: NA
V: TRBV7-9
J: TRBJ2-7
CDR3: CASSGDRRNTYEQYF
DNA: TGTGCCAGCAGCGGCGATAGACGGAACACCTACGAGCAGTACTTC

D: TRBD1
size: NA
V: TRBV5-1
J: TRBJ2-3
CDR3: CASSLGQGRRANTDTQYF
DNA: TGCGCCAGCAGCTTGGGACAGGGGAGGAGGGCTAACACAGATACGCAGTATTTT

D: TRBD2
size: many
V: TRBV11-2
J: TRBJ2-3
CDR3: CASSLTSGGTDTQYF
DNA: TGTGCCAGCAGCTTAACTAGCGGGGGCACAGATACGCAGTATTTT

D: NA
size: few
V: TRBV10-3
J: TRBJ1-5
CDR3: CAISQAGAGQPQHF
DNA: TGTGCCATCAGCCAGGCGGGGGCTGGACAGCCCCAGCATTTT

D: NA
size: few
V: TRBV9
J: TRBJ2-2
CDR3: CASSEGSVTGELFF
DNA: TGTGCCAGCAGCGAGGGTAGCGTTACCGGGGAGCTGTTTTTT

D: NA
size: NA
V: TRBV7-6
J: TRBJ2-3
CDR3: CASSADSKGYTQYF
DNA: TGTGCCAGCAGCGCTGACTCGAAAGGGTATACGCAGTATTTT

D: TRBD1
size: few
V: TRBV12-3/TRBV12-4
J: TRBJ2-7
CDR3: CASSAPGGLDTYEQYF
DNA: TGTGCCAGCAGTGCGCCAGGGGGCCTCGACACCTACGAGCAGTACTTC

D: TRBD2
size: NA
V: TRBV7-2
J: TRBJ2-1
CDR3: CASSDIPGGPEQFF
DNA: TGTGCCAGCAGCGATATCCCGGGAGGACCGGAGCAGTTCTTC

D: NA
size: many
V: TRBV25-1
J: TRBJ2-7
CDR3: CASSDKREVGEQYF
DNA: TGTGCCAGCAGTGATAAGAGGGAGGTAGGGGAGCAGTACTTC

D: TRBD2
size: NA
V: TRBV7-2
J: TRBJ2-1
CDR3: CASSYWTSVPYNEQFF
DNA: TGTGCCAGCAGCTACTGGACTAGCGTTCCATACAATGAGCAGTTCTTC

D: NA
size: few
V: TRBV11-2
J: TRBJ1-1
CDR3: CASSLDGPEAFF
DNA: TGTGCCAGCAGCTTAGATGGTCCTGAAGCTTTCTTT

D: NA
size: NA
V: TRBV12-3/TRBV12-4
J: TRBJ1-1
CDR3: CASSFDRRNTEAFF
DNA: TGTGCCAGCAGTTTTGACAGGAGAAACACTGAAGCTTTCTTT

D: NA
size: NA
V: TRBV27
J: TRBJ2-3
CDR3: CASRSQPSARLHTQYF
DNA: TGTGCCAGCAGATCCCAACCGTCGGCTCGCTTACATACGCAGTATTTT

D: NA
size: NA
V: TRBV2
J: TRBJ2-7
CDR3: CASSEGRGVREQYF
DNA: TGTGCCAGCAGTGAAGGTAGAGGGGTTAGGGAGCAGTACTTC

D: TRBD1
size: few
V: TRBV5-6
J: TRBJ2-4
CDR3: CASKPGQLAKNIQYF
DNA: TGTGCCAGCAAACCGGGACAGCTAGCCAAAAACATTCAGTACTTC